This is a list of T cell receptor beta chains from one sample in a study of T cells after yellow fever vaccination. TCRdb re-derived calls from the 5' RACE reads in MiXCR, one entry per CDR3 protein. The repertoire holds 250,000 to 350,000 distinct CDR3 sequences, with roughly 7% as singletons. The sample was PBMCs, taken 35 to 50 days after the first yellow fever vaccination. The receptors here all came from a man aged 18 to 30 who received the YFV17D yellow fever vaccine. Each CDR3 is given with its conserved first and last residue. A D gene is named only where the DNA matches it firmly. Where a row states a size, it is once, few, many or the class of an expanded clone; other rows omit it.

TGTGCCAGCAGCCTTCGATTTGGACTAGCGGGGACTTTAACCGGGGAGCTGTTTTTT	CASSLRFGLAGTLTGELFF	few	TRBJ2-2	TRBD2	TRBV14
TGTGCCAGCAGTCCCACGACAGGGGCCGCCTATGGCTACACCTTC	CASSPTTGAAYGYTF	-	TRBJ1-2	TRBD1	TRBV6-1
TGTGCCAGCAGCTTAGATGGCAGGGGGCTTGGGGATGAGCAGTTCTTC	CASSLDGRGLGDEQFF	few	TRBJ2-1	TRBD1	TRBV7-2
TGCGCCAGCAGCTTGGGGACTCTAAGCACAGATACGCAGTATTTT	CASSLGTLSTDTQYF	many	TRBJ2-3	-	TRBV5-1
TGTGCCAGCAGCTTATTTCGTCAGGACAACTATGGCTACACCTTC	CASSLFRQDNYGYTF	many	TRBJ1-2	-	TRBV7-2
TGTGCCACCAGCAGAGATCATGTAGGTCGGTACAATGAGCAGTTCTTC	CATSRDHVGRYNEQFF	-	TRBJ2-1	-	TRBV15
TGCAGTGCTAGTCTTAGCGGGGGGGCCAATGAGCAGTTCTTC	CSASLSGGANEQFF	-	TRBJ2-1	TRBD2	TRBV20-1
TGCAGCGTTGAATTGGCGGGGGGAAATACGCAGTATTTT	CSVELAGGNTQYF	many	TRBJ2-3	TRBD2	TRBV29-1
TGTGCCAGCAGCATTATTCCGACATCACTGGGGGGAGAGACCCAGTACTTC	CASSIIPTSLGGETQYF	few	TRBJ2-5	-	TRBV7-2
TGCAGTGCTAGAGAGGGGTTCCCACCGCTTTCCTATGGCTACACCTTC	CSAREGFPPLSYGYTF	-	TRBJ1-2	-	TRBV20-1
TGTGCCAGCAGCTACGTCATTGGCTACGAGCAGTACTTC	CASSYVIGYEQYF	-	TRBJ2-7	-	TRBV7-9
TGTGCCAGCAGGGAACAGGCAACCGGGGAGCTGTTTTTT	CASREQATGELFF	-	TRBJ2-2	-	TRBV6-2/TRBV6-3
TGTGCCAGCAGTTATAATCCTAGCGGGGGACTCACAGATACGCAGTATTTT	CASSYNPSGGLTDTQYF	few	TRBJ2-3	TRBD2	TRBV6-2/TRBV6-3
TGTGCCAGCAGCCCCCCGGGGGGCGGGTACAATGAGCAGTTCTTC	CASSPPGGGYNEQFF	many	TRBJ2-1	-	TRBV7-2
TGCGCCAGCAGCTTGGATGCAGGGAACTATGGCTACACCTTC	CASSLDAGNYGYTF	many	TRBJ1-2	-	TRBV5-1
TGCGCCAGCAGCTTGGCCACGACAGGGGGAAATGAGCAGTTCTTC	CASSLATTGGNEQFF	many	TRBJ2-1	TRBD1	TRBV5-1
TGCAGTGCTATCGGACTAGACCTGGGGGAGACCCAGTACTTC	CSAIGLDLGETQYF	few	TRBJ2-5	TRBD2	TRBV20-1
TGCGCCAGCAGCCACATCGGACAGGGGTACACCGGGGAGCTGTTTTTT	CASSHIGQGYTGELFF	many	TRBJ2-2	TRBD1	TRBV4-1
TGTGCCAGCAGCGAAGGGGGGGCGGCCAAAAACATTCAGTACTTC	CASSEGGAAKNIQYF	-	TRBJ2-4	-	TRBV7-2
TGTGCCAGCAGCTCCACAGGGAGCGAGACCCAGTACTTC	CASSSTGSETQYF	many	TRBJ2-5	-	TRBV5-1
TGCGCCAGCAGCTTGACTTCCGGGACAGGTGCCTATGGCTACACCTTC	CASSLTSGTGAYGYTF	few	TRBJ1-2	TRBD1	TRBV5-1
TGCGCCAGCAGCTTACAGACTAGCGGGGTCTCGGATACGCAGTATTTT	CASSLQTSGVSDTQYF	-	TRBJ2-3	TRBD2	TRBV5-1
TGTGCCAGCAGCGCCTACAGAGGAGGGGGGACTGGCTACACCTTC	CASSAYRGGGTGYTF	-	TRBJ1-2	-	TRBV9
TGTGCCAGCAGCCAGGACAGGGGTGAAGCTTTCTTT	CASSQDRGEAFF	many	TRBJ1-1	TRBD1	TRBV7-9
TGTGCCAGCAGCCCACGGGACAGGAACACTGAAGCTTTCTTT	CASSPRDRNTEAFF	once	TRBJ1-1	TRBD1	TRBV5-4
TGCGCCAGCAGCCGGGACCGGGCAGGGACTAATTCACCCCTCCACTTT	CASSRDRAGTNSPLHF	many	TRBJ1-6	-	TRBV4-3
TGTGCCAGCAGCTGGACCGGTATGAACACTGAAGCTTTCTTT	CASSWTGMNTEAFF	many	TRBJ1-1	-	TRBV7-2
TGTGCCAGCAGCCACGACAATAGCGGTCTAGATACGCAGTATTTT	CASSHDNSGLDTQYF	many	TRBJ2-3	-	TRBV5-4
TGCAGTGCTAGAGATGGCAGGACGTTCTCACCCCTCCACTTT	CSARDGRTFSPLHF	many	TRBJ1-6	-	TRBV20-1
TGCGCCAGCAGCTTGGCCTTCGGGGGGAGTAACGAGCAGTACTTC	CASSLAFGGSNEQYF	-	TRBJ2-7	TRBD2	TRBV5-1
TGTGCCAGCAGTCAGGACAGCTACGAGCAGTACTTC	CASSQDSYEQYF	many	TRBJ2-7	-	TRBV7-9
TGTGCCAGCAGCTTAGTACCAGCCCTCTCCCCCCAACATACGCAGTATTTT	CASSLVPALSPQHTQYF	many	TRBJ2-3	-	TRBV7-2
TGTGCCAGCTCACTGGGACGGCTATCTCCTAACTATGGCTACACCTTC	CASSLGRLSPNYGYTF	-	TRBJ1-2	-	TRBV18
TGTGCCAGCTCACTGGACAGGCTAAACTATGGCTACACCTTC	CASSLDRLNYGYTF	few	TRBJ1-2	TRBD1	TRBV18
TGTGCTAGTGGTCGGACTAGCGGGGACCAAGAGACCCAGTACTTC	CASGRTSGDQETQYF	many	TRBJ2-5	TRBD2	TRBV12-5
TGTGCCAGCTCACCACCCAATTCACCCCTCCACTTT	CASSPPNSPLHF	many	TRBJ1-6	-	TRBV18
TGTGCCAGCAGCGTAGACAGGGGAAGGACAGATACGCAGTATTTT	CASSVDRGRTDTQYF	-	TRBJ2-3	TRBD1	TRBV9
TGTGCCAGCAGCAAATTCGGGCGGTACAATGAGCAGTTCTTC	CASSKFGRYNEQFF	many	TRBJ2-1	-	TRBV21-1
TGCAGCGTTGCCCCAGTGAACACCGGGGAGCTGTTTTTT	CSVAPVNTGELFF	-	TRBJ2-2	-	TRBV29-1
TGCAGTGCTAGAGGGGTAGATTGGACGGCAAGTGAGAACACTGAAGCTTTCTTT	CSARGVDWTASENTEAFF	-	TRBJ1-1	-	TRBV20-1
TGCAGTGGTTGGGGGGGGGGCACAGATACGCAGTATTTT	CSGWGGGTDTQYF	many	TRBJ2-3	TRBD2	TRBV20-1
TGTGCCAGCAGTTACTACAAGCTCCGGGACAGGGGGCTGGAGACCCAGTACTTC	CASSYYKLRDRGLETQYF	many	TRBJ2-5	TRBD1	TRBV6-5
TGTGCCAGCAGTACTGGGACACAAAGCCGGGATGGCTACACCTTC	CASSTGTQSRDGYTF	-	TRBJ1-2	-	TRBV6-5
TGTGCCAGCAGTCTGGGCGGGGGACAGCAGTTCTTC	CASSLGGGQQFF	-	TRBJ2-1	TRBD2	TRBV6-2/TRBV6-3
TGCAGTGCTAGCCCCCCAGGGGGCACAGATACGCAGTATTTT	CSASPPGGTDTQYF	few	TRBJ2-3	-	TRBV20-1
TGTGCCAGCAGCTTATATCGAGACGATACGCAGTATTTT	CASSLYRDDTQYF	many	TRBJ2-3	-	TRBV7-3
TGTGCCAGCAGTGACCGGGGCAGGGAGTACTTC	CASSDRGREYF	many	TRBJ2-7	-	TRBV12-3/TRBV12-4
TGTGCCAGCAGCTCCCGGGACACCTACTACGAGCAGTACTTC	CASSSRDTYYEQYF	few	TRBJ2-7	-	TRBV7-9
TGTGCCAGCAGTGAGGCGGGGACAGATACGCAGTATTTT	CASSEAGTDTQYF	few	TRBJ2-3	-	TRBV9
TGTGCCAGCAGTTTAGAGACTAGCGGGGGGCGCGGTACGCAGTATTTT	CASSLETSGGRGTQYF	-	TRBJ2-3	TRBD2	TRBV6-5
TGCGCCAGCAGCCAGGGACAGGCGCTCCAAGAGACCCAGTACTTC	CASSQGQALQETQYF	-	TRBJ2-5	TRBD1	TRBV4-3
TGTGCCAGCAGCGGGACAGCCAATTCACCCCTCCACTTT	CASSGTANSPLHF	many	TRBJ1-6	TRBD1	TRBV12-3/TRBV12-4